A selection of T cell receptor beta chains follows, all from one sample in a study of Ad26.COV2.S vaccination and SARS-CoV-2 variants. This table comes from immunoSEQ multiplex PCR, and its TCRdb copy is limited to in-frame clones, with some not included. The data hold approximately 460,000 clones, with approximately 90% observed a single time. The source material was peripheral blood, sampled in a trial of Ad26.COV2.S vaccine versus placebo. These receptors all come from a person aged 18-60 years who received the Ad26.COV2.S COVID-19 vaccine or a placebo. Both conserved end residues are part of each CDR3. D genes are given only for firm matches. Clone size appears in some rows only: once, few, many, or a class for an expanded clone.

d_call	v_call	clone_size	j_call	cdr3_nt	cdr3_aa
.	TRBV5-1	.	TRBJ2-7	TGCGCCAGCAGCTTCTCATCAGAACGGATTCCGGGTGAGCAGTACTTC	CASSFSSERIPGEQYF
.	TRBV6-5	.	TRBJ2-7	TGTGCCAGCAGCCACGAGGCACACGAGCAGTACTTC	CASSHEAHEQYF
.	TRBV5-6	.	TRBJ2-7	TGTGCCAGCAGCTTCGCCAGACAAGTCTACGAGCAGTACTTC	CASSFARQVYEQYF
TRBD2	TRBV28	.	TRBJ2-3	TGTGCCAGCAGTTTAGAAGGACTAGCAACAGATACGCAGTATTTT	CASSLEGLATDTQYF
.	TRBV28	.	TRBJ2-7	TGTGCCAGCAGTCTATCCCAAGCTGGGTTCAGGTCCTACGAGCAGTACTTC	CASSLSQAGFRSYEQYF
TRBD2	TRBV12-5	.	TRBJ2-3	TGTGCTAGTGGTTTGACTAGCGGGAGCACAGATACGCAGTATTTT	CASGLTSGSTDTQYF
.	TRBV12-5	.	TRBJ2-3	TGTGCTAGTGAGGATTGGGGGGTGCGATCTACCTGGTCAGTTACAGATACGCAGTATTTT	CASEDWGVRSTWSVTDTQYF
.	TRBV24-1	.	TRBJ2-5	TGTGCCACCAGTCCCCCGGGGAGGGAGACCCAGTACTTC	CATSPPGRETQYF
TRBD1	TRBV15	.	TRBJ2-7	TGTGCCACCAGCAGCCTCGGGACAGGAAGCTTCTACGAGCAGTACTTC	CATSSLGTGSFYEQYF
.	TRBV5-3	.	TRBJ2-1	TGTGCCAGAAGCCCGGAGGGGTGGGGGGCGCGATCCTACAATGAGCAGTTCTTC	CARSPEGWGARSYNEQFF
TRBD1	TRBV30	.	TRBJ2-5	TGTGCCTGGAGTGTACACGGGACAGGGTGGGAGACCCAGTACTTC	CAWSVHGTGWETQYF
TRBD1	TRBV3-1/TRBV3-2	.	TRBJ2-7	TGTGCCAGCAGCCAGGGAGGACAGGGACGGCCGAACGAGCAGTACTTC	CASSQGGQGRPNEQYF
TRBD1	TRBV15	once	TRBJ1-2	TGTGCCACCAGCAGAGAAGGGGGCGCAAATGGCTACACCTTC	CATSREGGANGYTF
.	TRBV14	once	TRBJ1-6	TGTGCCAGCAGCCAGGAGCCTGGTTGGACCTCCTATAATTCACCCCTCCACTTT	CASSQEPGWTSYNSPLHF
.	TRBV28	.	TRBJ2-7	TGTGCCAGCAGTTGGGCCGGGACACCCTACGAGCAGTACTTC	CASSWAGTPYEQYF
.	TRBV7-9	.	TRBJ1-6	TGTGCCAGCAGCTTAAGGGCGGAGAATTCACCCCTCCACTTT	CASSLRAENSPLHF
TRBD1	TRBV7-2	.	TRBJ1-1	TGTGCCAGCAGCAACAGACAGGGGGGCACTGAAGCTTTCTTT	CASSNRQGGTEAFF
.	TRBV11-2	.	TRBJ1-1	TGTGCCAGCAGCTTAGCCCCGACGGACACTGAAGCTTTCTTT	CASSLAPTDTEAFF
TRBD2	TRBV5-1	.	TRBJ2-1	TGCGCCAGCAGCCGGTTAGCGGGAGGGGACAATGAGCAGTTCTTC	CASSRLAGGDNEQFF
.	TRBV3-1/TRBV3-2	.	TRBJ2-2	TGTGCCAGCAGCTCCCTTAAGGGTCGCCGCACCGGGGAGCTGTTTTTT	CASSSLKGRRTGELFF
.	TRBV30	.	TRBJ1-5	TGTGCCTGGAGTGTAGGGGGAGATCAGCCCCAGCATTTT	CAWSVGGDQPQHF
.	TRBV7-9	.	TRBJ2-3	TGTGCCAGCAGCACAGCCCCTTTCCTCACAGATACGCAGTATTTT	CASSTAPFLTDTQYF